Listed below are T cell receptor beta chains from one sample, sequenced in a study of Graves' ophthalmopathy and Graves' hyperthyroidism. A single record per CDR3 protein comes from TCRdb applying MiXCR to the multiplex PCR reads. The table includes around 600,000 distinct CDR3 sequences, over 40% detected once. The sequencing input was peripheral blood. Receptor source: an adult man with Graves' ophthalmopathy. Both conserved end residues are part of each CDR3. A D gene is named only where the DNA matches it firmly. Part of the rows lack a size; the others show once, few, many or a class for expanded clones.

CDR3 protein: CASSPTLQGATYEQYF
CDR3 DNA: TGCGCCAGCAGCCCCACGTTACAGGGGGCCACCTACGAGCAGTACTTC
clone size: -
J gene: TRBJ2-7
V gene: TRBV7-9
D gene: TRBD1

CDR3 protein: CASSRTGTGELFF
CDR3 DNA: TGTGCTAGCAGCCGGACGGGCACCGGGGAGCTGTTTTTT
clone size: many
J gene: TRBJ2-2
V gene: TRBV7-7
D gene: -

CDR3 protein: CASASIPEETQYF
CDR3 DNA: TGTGCCAGCGCCTCTATCCCTGAAGAGACCCAGTACTTC
clone size: -
J gene: TRBJ2-5
V gene: TRBV5-5
D gene: -

CDR3 protein: CASSLRVAYEQYF
CDR3 DNA: TGTGCCAGCAGCTTACGGGTAGCCTACGAGCAGTACTTC
clone size: many
J gene: TRBJ2-7
V gene: TRBV7-8
D gene: -

CDR3 protein: CAITEGVGTGELFF
CDR3 DNA: TGTGCCATCACCGAGGGGGTTGGCACCGGGGAGCTGTTTTTT
clone size: many
J gene: TRBJ2-2
V gene: TRBV10-3
D gene: -

CDR3 protein: CASSLDPNEQYF
CDR3 DNA: TGCGCCAGCAGCTTGGACCCTAATGAGCAGTACTTC
clone size: -
J gene: TRBJ2-7
V gene: TRBV5-1
D gene: -

CDR3 protein: CSVGRGYTEAFF
CDR3 DNA: TGCAGCGTTGGCAGGGGTTACACTGAAGCTTTCTTT
clone size: -
J gene: TRBJ1-1
V gene: TRBV29-1
D gene: -

CDR3 protein: CSWGTQYF
CDR3 DNA: TGCAGCTGGGGGACCCAGTACTTC
clone size: many
J gene: TRBJ2-5
V gene: TRBV20-1
D gene: -

CDR3 protein: CAISRGQANEKLFF
CDR3 DNA: TGTGCCATCAGCAGGGGACAGGCAAATGAAAAACTGTTTTTT
clone size: -
J gene: TRBJ1-4
V gene: TRBV10-3
D gene: TRBD1

CDR3 protein: CASATQGADGELFF
CDR3 DNA: TGCGCCTCTGCTACTCAGGGGGCGGACGGGGAGCTGTTTTTT
clone size: many
J gene: TRBJ2-2
V gene: TRBV10-2
D gene: TRBD1

CDR3 protein: CAILPIYGYTF
CDR3 DNA: TGTGCCATCCTACCTATCTATGGCTACACCTTC
clone size: many
J gene: TRBJ1-2
V gene: TRBV2
D gene: -

CDR3 protein: CASSPTGAQPQHF
CDR3 DNA: TGTGCCAGCAGCCCTACAGGGGCTCAGCCCCAGCATTTT
clone size: -
J gene: TRBJ1-5
V gene: TRBV5-8
D gene: TRBD1

CDR3 protein: CASSLGLGGGEQYF
CDR3 DNA: TGTGCCAGCAGCTTAGGGCTCGGCGGAGGTGAGCAGTACTTC
clone size: few
J gene: TRBJ2-7
V gene: TRBV7-9
D gene: -

CDR3 protein: CASSESSVSPLHF
CDR3 DNA: TGTGCCAGCAGTGAAAGCAGCGTTTCACCCCTCCACTTT
clone size: -
J gene: TRBJ1-6
V gene: TRBV25-1
D gene: -

CDR3 protein: CAISEYLAGGRENTGELFF
CDR3 DNA: TGTGCCATCAGTGAATACCTAGCGGGAGGGAGAGAGAACACCGGGGAGCTGTTTTTT
clone size: -
J gene: TRBJ2-2
V gene: TRBV10-3
D gene: TRBD2

CDR3 protein: CSARSRDRVSYEQYF
CDR3 DNA: TGCAGTGCTAGATCGCGGGACAGGGTTTCCTACGAGCAGTACTTC
clone size: many
J gene: TRBJ2-7
V gene: TRBV20-1
D gene: TRBD1

CDR3 protein: CATSEADIYGYTF
CDR3 DNA: TGTGCCACCAGTGAGGCAGACATCTATGGCTACACCTTC
clone size: many
J gene: TRBJ1-2
V gene: TRBV24-1
D gene: -

CDR3 protein: CASSLGVTRETQYF
CDR3 DNA: TGCGCCAGCAGCTTGGGAGTTACCAGGGAGACCCAGTACTTC
clone size: -
J gene: TRBJ2-5
V gene: TRBV5-1
D gene: -

CDR3 protein: CATSSARGTAFYGYTF
CDR3 DNA: TGTGCCACCAGCAGTGCTAGAGGAACAGCCTTCTATGGCTACACCTTC
clone size: -
J gene: TRBJ1-2
V gene: TRBV15
D gene: -

CDR3 protein: CASSAGLATWNTGELFF
CDR3 DNA: TGTGCCAGCAGCGCGGGACTAGCGACTTGGAACACCGGGGAGCTGTTTTTT
clone size: -
J gene: TRBJ2-2
V gene: TRBV7-3
D gene: TRBD2

CDR3 protein: CASSSTGGWETQYF
CDR3 DNA: TGTGCCAGCAGCTCGACAGGGGGCTGGGAGACCCAGTACTTC
clone size: many
J gene: TRBJ2-5
V gene: TRBV7-9
D gene: TRBD1

CDR3 protein: CATSDSAGGNSGANVLTF
CDR3 DNA: TGTGCCACCAGTGACTCAGCAGGGGGAAACTCTGGGGCCAACGTCCTGACTTTC
clone size: many
J gene: TRBJ2-6
V gene: TRBV24-1
D gene: TRBD1

CDR3 protein: CSVPGQGGIYEQYF
CDR3 DNA: TGCAGCGTCCCGGGACAGGGTGGAATATACGAGCAGTACTTC
clone size: many
J gene: TRBJ2-7
V gene: TRBV29-1
D gene: TRBD1

CDR3 protein: CASKYLGQSNTEAFF
CDR3 DNA: TGTGCCAGCAAATATCTGGGACAGTCTAACACTGAAGCTTTCTTT
clone size: -
J gene: TRBJ1-1
V gene: TRBV7-9
D gene: TRBD1

CDR3 protein: CASSYSSGAGGELFF
CDR3 DNA: TGTGCCAGCAGTTACTCTTCCGGGGCCGGCGGGGAGCTGTTTTTT
clone size: -
J gene: TRBJ2-2
V gene: TRBV6-2/TRBV6-3
D gene: -

CDR3 protein: CASSMPVGAEAFF
CDR3 DNA: TGTGCCAGTAGTATGCCGGTGGGTGCTGAAGCTTTCTTT
clone size: many
J gene: TRBJ1-1
V gene: TRBV19
D gene: -

CDR3 protein: CAISESGPTNEKLFF
CDR3 DNA: TGTGCCATCAGTGAGTCGGGACCCACTAATGAAAAACTGTTTTTT
clone size: -
J gene: TRBJ1-4
V gene: TRBV10-3
D gene: -

CDR3 protein: CASSLQGWVEAFF
CDR3 DNA: TGTGCCAGCAGCCTACAGGGCTGGGTTGAAGCTTTCTTT
clone size: many
J gene: TRBJ1-1
V gene: TRBV11-2
D gene: -

CDR3 protein: CAWGGAANTEAFF
CDR3 DNA: TGTGCCTGGGGAGGGGCGGCGAACACTGAAGCTTTCTTT
clone size: -
J gene: TRBJ1-1
V gene: TRBV30
D gene: -

CDR3 protein: CASSSLLGLGSGELFF
CDR3 DNA: TGTGCCAGCAGCTCGTTATTGGGCCTTGGATCTGGGGAGCTGTTTTTT
clone size: many
J gene: TRBJ2-2
V gene: TRBV7-9
D gene: -

CDR3 protein: CSASQGLETQYF
CDR3 DNA: TGCAGTGCTAGTCAGGGCCTTGAGACCCAGTACTTC
clone size: many
J gene: TRBJ2-5
V gene: TRBV20-1
D gene: -

CDR3 protein: CASSPTNSGNTIYF
CDR3 DNA: TGTGCCAGCTCACCGACCAACTCTGGAAACACCATATATTTT
clone size: few
J gene: TRBJ1-3
V gene: TRBV9
D gene: -

CDR3 protein: CASSRTVSTDTQYF
CDR3 DNA: TGTGCCAGCAGCCGGACGGTGAGCACAGATACGCAGTATTTT
clone size: few
J gene: TRBJ2-3
V gene: TRBV7-9
D gene: -

CDR3 protein: CSVDGSSGGVETQYF
CDR3 DNA: TGCAGCGTTGACGGCTCTAGCGGGGGCGTGGAGACCCAGTACTTC
clone size: many
J gene: TRBJ2-5
V gene: TRBV29-1
D gene: TRBD2

CDR3 protein: CASSLGGISYEQYF
CDR3 DNA: TGTGCCAGCAGTTTAGGCGGGATATCCTACGAGCAGTACTTC
clone size: -
J gene: TRBJ2-7
V gene: TRBV2
D gene: -

CDR3 protein: CATSDQRRDGTIDDEQFF
CDR3 DNA: TGTGCCACCAGTGATCAACGCCGGGACGGGACGATCGACGATGAGCAGTTCTTC
clone size: few
J gene: TRBJ2-1
V gene: TRBV24-1
D gene: -

CDR3 protein: CASSKGDRRETQYF
CDR3 DNA: TGTGCCAGCTCTAAAGGGGACAGACGAGAGACCCAGTACTTC
clone size: few
J gene: TRBJ2-5
V gene: TRBV27
D gene: TRBD1

CDR3 protein: CASSLSGTGGYQETQYF
CDR3 DNA: TGCGCCAGCAGCCTGTCCGGGACAGGGGGGTACCAAGAGACCCAGTACTTC
clone size: many
J gene: TRBJ2-5
V gene: TRBV4-1
D gene: TRBD1

CDR3 protein: CSARMMDRGETQYF
CDR3 DNA: TGCAGTGCTAGAATGATGGACAGGGGAGAGACCCAGTACTTC
clone size: -
J gene: TRBJ2-5
V gene: TRBV20-1
D gene: TRBD1

CDR3 protein: CASSLTRYNEQFF
CDR3 DNA: TGTGCCAGCAGCCTCACTAGATACAATGAGCAGTTCTTC
clone size: -
J gene: TRBJ2-1
V gene: TRBV9
D gene: -

CDR3 protein: CASSLALDRWGAEAFF
CDR3 DNA: TGTGCCAGCAGCTTAGCGCTTGACAGGTGGGGAGCTGAAGCTTTCTTT
clone size: few
J gene: TRBJ1-1
V gene: TRBV7-2
D gene: -

CDR3 protein: CAISGPRGNEQYF
CDR3 DNA: TGTGCCATCAGTGGGCCGCGAGGGAACGAGCAGTACTTC
clone size: -
J gene: TRBJ2-7
V gene: TRBV10-3
D gene: -

CDR3 protein: CATSGLSSYNEQYF
CDR3 DNA: TGTGCCACCAGTGGTCTCAGCTCCTACAATGAGCAGTACTTC
clone size: -
J gene: TRBJ2-7
V gene: TRBV24-1
D gene: -

CDR3 protein: CASSLPGTSGRAGELFF
CDR3 DNA: TGTGCCAGCAGCTTACCAGGGACTAGCGGGAGAGCCGGGGAGCTGTTTTTT
clone size: many
J gene: TRBJ2-2
V gene: TRBV7-9
D gene: TRBD2

CDR3 protein: CSVEDHGFEAFF
CDR3 DNA: TGCAGCGTTGAAGATCATGGTTTTGAAGCTTTCTTT
clone size: many
J gene: TRBJ1-1
V gene: TRBV29-1
D gene: -

CDR3 protein: CASGRRGTGVSNQPQHF
CDR3 DNA: TGTGCCAGCGGCAGAAGGGGGACAGGGGTTAGCAATCAGCCCCAGCATTTT
clone size: -
J gene: TRBJ1-5
V gene: TRBV6-1
D gene: TRBD1

CDR3 protein: CASSLESKGVGYTF
CDR3 DNA: TGTGCCAGCAGCTTGGAGTCTAAGGGAGTTGGCTACACCTTC
clone size: once
J gene: TRBJ1-2
V gene: TRBV5-5
D gene: -

CDR3 protein: CASGREPSNTGELFF
CDR3 DNA: TGTGCCAGTGGGAGGGAACCCTCCAACACCGGGGAGCTGTTTTTT
clone size: -
J gene: TRBJ2-2
V gene: TRBV19
D gene: TRBD2

CDR3 protein: CSARDPLTGGVRSYEQYF
CDR3 DNA: TGCAGTGCTAGAGATCCTTTGACCGGGGGAGTTCGCTCCTACGAGCAGTACTTC
clone size: few
J gene: TRBJ2-7
V gene: TRBV20-1
D gene: -

CDR3 protein: CASHPTGGVYEQYF
CDR3 DNA: TGTGCCAGCCACCCTACAGGGGGCGTGTACGAGCAGTACTTC
clone size: -
J gene: TRBJ2-7
V gene: TRBV7-2
D gene: TRBD1

CDR3 protein: CASSVRPPYEQYF
CDR3 DNA: TGTGCCAGCAGCGTCCGGCCCCCCTACGAGCAGTACTTC
clone size: -
J gene: TRBJ2-7
V gene: TRBV2
D gene: -

CDR3 protein: CASSYDREQPQHF
CDR3 DNA: TGTGCCAGCAGTTACGACAGAGAGCAGCCCCAGCATTTT
clone size: few
J gene: TRBJ1-5
V gene: TRBV6-5
D gene: -

CDR3 protein: CASSKDVVGNTEAFF
CDR3 DNA: TGCGCCAGCAGCAAGGATGTCGTGGGAAACACTGAAGCTTTCTTT
clone size: few
J gene: TRBJ1-1
V gene: TRBV5-1
D gene: -

CDR3 protein: CASRDRGFLNEKLFF
CDR3 DNA: TGTGCCAGCAGGGACAGGGGGTTCCTAAATGAAAAACTGTTTTTT
clone size: many
J gene: TRBJ1-4
V gene: TRBV2
D gene: TRBD1

CDR3 protein: CASRDRGPREKLFF
CDR3 DNA: TGTGCCAGCAGAGACAGGGGGCCGAGGGAAAAACTGTTTTTT
clone size: many
J gene: TRBJ1-4
V gene: TRBV2
D gene: TRBD1